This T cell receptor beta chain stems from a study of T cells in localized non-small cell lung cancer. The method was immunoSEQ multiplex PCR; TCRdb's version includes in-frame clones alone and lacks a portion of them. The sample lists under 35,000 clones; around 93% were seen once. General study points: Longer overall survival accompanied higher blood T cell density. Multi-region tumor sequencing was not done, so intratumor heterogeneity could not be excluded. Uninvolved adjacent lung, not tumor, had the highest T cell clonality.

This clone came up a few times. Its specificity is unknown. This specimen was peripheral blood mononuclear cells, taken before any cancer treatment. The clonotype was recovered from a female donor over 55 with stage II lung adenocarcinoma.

This CDR3 reads CASSPTSRGNTEAFF. Here the CDR3 DNA reads TGTGCCAGCTCACCGACTTCGAGGGGGAACACTGAAGCTTTCTTT. The gene calls are TRBV18 and TRBJ1-1; the D gene is possibly TRBD1 (5 bases). CDR3 length equals 15 residues. V lost 3 bases to trimming and J lost 1 base, with 12 bases between them. The germline CDR1 and CDR2 sequences are KGHSH and LQKENI.